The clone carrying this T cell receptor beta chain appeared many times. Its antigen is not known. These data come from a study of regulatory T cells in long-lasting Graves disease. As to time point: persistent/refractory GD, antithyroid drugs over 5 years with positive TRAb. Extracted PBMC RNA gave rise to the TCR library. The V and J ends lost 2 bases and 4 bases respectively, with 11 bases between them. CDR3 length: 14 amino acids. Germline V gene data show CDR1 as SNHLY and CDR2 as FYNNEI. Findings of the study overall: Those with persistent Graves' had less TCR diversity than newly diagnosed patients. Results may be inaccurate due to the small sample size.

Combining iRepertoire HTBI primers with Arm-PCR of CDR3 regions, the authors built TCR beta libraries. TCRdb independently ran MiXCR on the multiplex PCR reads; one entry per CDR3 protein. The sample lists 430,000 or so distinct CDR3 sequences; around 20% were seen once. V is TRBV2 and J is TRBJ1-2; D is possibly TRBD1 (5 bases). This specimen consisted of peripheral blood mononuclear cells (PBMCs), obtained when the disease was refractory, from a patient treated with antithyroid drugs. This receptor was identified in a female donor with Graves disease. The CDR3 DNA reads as TGTGCCAGCAGTGAAATTACAGGTCGCTATGGCTACACCTTC. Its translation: CASSEITGRYGYTF. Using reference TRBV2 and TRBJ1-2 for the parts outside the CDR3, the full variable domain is EPEVTQTPSHQVTQMGQEVILRCVPISNHLYFYWYRQILGQKVEFLVSFYNNEISEKSEIFDDQFSVERPDGSNFTLKIRSTKLEDSAMYFCASSEITGRYGYTFGSGTRLTVV.